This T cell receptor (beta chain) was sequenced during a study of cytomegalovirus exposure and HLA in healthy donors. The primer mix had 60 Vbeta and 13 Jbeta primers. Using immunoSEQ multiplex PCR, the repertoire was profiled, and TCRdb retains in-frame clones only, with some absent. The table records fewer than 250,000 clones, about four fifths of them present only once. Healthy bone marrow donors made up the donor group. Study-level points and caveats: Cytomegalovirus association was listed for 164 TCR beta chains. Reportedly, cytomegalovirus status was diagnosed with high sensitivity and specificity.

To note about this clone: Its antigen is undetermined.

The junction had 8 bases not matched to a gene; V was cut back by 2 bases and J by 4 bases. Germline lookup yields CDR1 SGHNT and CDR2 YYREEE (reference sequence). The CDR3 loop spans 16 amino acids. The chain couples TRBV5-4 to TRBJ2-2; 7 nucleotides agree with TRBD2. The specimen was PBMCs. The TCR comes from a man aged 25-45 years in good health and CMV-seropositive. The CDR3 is CASSFSTSMRTGELFF. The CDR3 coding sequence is TGTGCCAGCAGCTTTTCGACTAGCATGCGCACCGGGGAGCTGTTTTTT.